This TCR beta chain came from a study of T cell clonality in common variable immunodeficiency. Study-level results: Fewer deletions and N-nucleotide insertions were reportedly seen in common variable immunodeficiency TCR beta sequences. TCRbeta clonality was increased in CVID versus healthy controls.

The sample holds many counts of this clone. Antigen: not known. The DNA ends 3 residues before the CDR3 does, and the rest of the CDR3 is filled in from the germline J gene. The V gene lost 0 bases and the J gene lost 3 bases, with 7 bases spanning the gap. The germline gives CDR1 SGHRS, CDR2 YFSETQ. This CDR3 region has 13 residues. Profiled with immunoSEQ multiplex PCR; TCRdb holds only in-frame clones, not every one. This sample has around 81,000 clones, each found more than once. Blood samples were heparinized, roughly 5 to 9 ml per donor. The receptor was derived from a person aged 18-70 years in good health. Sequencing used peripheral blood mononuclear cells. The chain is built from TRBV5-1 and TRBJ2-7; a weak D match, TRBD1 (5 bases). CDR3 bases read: TGCGCCAGCAGCTTGGCTACAGGCTACGAG. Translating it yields CASSLATGYE. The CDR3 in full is CASSLATGYEQYF.